This T cell receptor (beta chain) was sequenced in a study of identical twins. Looked up from germline, CDR1 is ENHRY and CDR2 is SYGVKD. Trimming took 9 bases from V and 2 from J; bases not matched to a gene: 2. The CDR3 is made up of 12 amino acids. Findings of the study overall: The study found excess low generation probability among twin-shared out-of-frame alpha sequences.

TCRdb processed the 5' RACE reads anew with MiXCR; each CDR3 protein has one entry. The sample lists roughly 570,000 distinct CDR3 sequences; roughly 9.5% were seen once. About this clonotype: What it binds is not known.

The same specimen was also included in a second study, on yellow fever vaccine responses in identical twins.

This chain connects TRBV10-3 to TRBJ2-7, with 9 bases identical to TRBD1. Sequencing was performed on PBMCs. This clonotype originated in a woman between 18 and 30 years old in good health. CDR3 DNA sequence: TGTGCCATGGGACAGGGTCCCTACGAGCAGTACTTC. It yields the protein CAMGQGPYEQYF.